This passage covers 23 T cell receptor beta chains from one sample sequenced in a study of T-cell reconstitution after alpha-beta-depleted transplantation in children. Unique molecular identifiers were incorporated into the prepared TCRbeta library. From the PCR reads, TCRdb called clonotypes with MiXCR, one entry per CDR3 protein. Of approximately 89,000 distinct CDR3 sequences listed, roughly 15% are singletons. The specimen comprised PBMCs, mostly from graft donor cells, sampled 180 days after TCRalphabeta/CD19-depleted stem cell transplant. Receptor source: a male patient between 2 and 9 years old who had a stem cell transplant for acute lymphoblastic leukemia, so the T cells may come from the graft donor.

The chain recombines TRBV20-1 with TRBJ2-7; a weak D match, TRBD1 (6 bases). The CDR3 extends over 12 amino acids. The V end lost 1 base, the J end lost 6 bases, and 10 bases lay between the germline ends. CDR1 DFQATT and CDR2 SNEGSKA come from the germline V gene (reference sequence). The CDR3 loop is CSARATGPEQYF. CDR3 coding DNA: TGCAGTGCTAGAGCTACAGGGCCCGAGCAGTACTTC.

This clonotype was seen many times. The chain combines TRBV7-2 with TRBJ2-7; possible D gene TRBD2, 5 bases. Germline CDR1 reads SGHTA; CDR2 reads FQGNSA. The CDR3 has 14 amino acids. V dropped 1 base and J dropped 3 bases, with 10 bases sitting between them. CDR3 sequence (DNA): TGTGCCAGCAGCTTAGGCGGGCCAAACTACGAGCAGTACTTC. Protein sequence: CASSLGGPNYEQYF. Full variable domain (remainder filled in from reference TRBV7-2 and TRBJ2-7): GAGVSQSPSNKVTEKGKDVELRCDPISGHTALYWYRQSLGQGLEFLIYFQGNSAPDKSGLPSDRFSAERTGGSVSTLTIQRTQQEDSAVYLCASSLGGPNYEQYFGPGTRLTVT.

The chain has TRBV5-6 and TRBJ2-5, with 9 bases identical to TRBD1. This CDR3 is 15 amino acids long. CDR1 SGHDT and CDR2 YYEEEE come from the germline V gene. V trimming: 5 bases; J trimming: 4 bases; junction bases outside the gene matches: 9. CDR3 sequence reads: CASSYTGTGRETQYF. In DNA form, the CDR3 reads TGTGCCAGCAGTTATACCGGGACAGGGAGAGAGACCCAGTACTTC.

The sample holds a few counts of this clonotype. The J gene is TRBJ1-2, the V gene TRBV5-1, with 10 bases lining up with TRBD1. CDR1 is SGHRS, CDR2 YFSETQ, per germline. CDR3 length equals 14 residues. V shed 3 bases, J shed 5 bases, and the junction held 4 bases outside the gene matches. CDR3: CASSWDRGGYGYTF. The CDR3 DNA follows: TGCGCCAGCAGCTGGGACAGGGGAGGATATGGCTACACCTTC.

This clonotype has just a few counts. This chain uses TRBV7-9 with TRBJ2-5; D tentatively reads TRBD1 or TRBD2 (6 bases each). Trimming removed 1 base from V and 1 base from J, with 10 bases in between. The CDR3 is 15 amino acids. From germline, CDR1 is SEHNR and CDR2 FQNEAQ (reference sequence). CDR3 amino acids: CASSLEGGGQETQYF. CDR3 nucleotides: TGTGCCAGCAGCTTAGAAGGAGGGGGCCAAGAGACCCAGTACTTC.

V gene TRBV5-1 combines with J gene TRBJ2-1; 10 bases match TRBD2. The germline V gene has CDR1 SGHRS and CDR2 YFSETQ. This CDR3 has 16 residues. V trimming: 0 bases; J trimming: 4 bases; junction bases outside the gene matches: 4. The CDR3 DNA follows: TGCGCCAGCAGCTTGGATCCAGCGGGGGGGTACAATGAGCAGTTCTTC. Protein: CASSLDPAGGYNEQFF.

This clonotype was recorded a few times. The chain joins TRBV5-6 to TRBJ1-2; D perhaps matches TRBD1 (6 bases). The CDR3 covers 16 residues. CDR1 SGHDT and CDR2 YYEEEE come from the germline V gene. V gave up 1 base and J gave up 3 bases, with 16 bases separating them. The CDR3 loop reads CASSLTAGARDYGYTF. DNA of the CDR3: TGTGCCAGCAGCTTGACCGCAGGGGCTCGGGACTATGGCTACACCTTC.

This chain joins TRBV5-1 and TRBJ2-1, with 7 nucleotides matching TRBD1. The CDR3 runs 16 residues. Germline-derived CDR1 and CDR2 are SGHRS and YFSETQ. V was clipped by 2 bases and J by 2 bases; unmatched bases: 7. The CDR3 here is CASSFTLDRAYNEQFF. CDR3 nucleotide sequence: TGCGCCAGCAGCTTTACCCTAGACAGGGCCTACAATGAGCAGTTCTTC. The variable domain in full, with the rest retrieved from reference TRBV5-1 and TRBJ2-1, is KAGVTQTPRYLIKTRGQQVTLSCSPISGHRSVSWYQQTPGQGLQFLFEYFSETQRNKGNFPGRFSGRQFSNSRSEMNVSTLELGDSALYLCASSFTLDRAYNEQFFGPGTRLTVL.

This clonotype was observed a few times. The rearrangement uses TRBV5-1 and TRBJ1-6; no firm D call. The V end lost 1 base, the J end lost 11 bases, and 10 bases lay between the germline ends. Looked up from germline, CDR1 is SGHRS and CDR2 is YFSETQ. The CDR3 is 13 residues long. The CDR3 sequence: CASSLREGPPLHF. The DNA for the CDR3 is TGCGCCAGCAGCTTGAGGGAGGGTCCACCCCTCCACTTT.

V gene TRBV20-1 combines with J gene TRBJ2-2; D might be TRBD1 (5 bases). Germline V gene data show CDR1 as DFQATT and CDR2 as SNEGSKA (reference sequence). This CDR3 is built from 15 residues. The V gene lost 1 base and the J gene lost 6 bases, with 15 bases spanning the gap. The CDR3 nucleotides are TGCAGTGCTAGAGGTGTTCTGGGGCAGGCCGGGGAGCTGTTTTTT. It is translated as CSARGVLGQAGELFF.

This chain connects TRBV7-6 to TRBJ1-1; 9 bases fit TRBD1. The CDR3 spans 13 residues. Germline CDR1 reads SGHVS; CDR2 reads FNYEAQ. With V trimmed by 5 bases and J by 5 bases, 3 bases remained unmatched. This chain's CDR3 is CASSVGQGTEAFF. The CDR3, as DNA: TGTGCCAGCAGCGTCGGACAGGGGACTGAAGCTTTCTTT.

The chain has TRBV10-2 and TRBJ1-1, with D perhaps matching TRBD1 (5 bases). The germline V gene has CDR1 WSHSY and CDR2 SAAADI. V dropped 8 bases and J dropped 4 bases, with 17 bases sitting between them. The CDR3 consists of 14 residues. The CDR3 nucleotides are TGCGCCAGCCTTGCCCAACTAGGGGCCACTGAAGCTTTCTTT. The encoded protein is CASLAQLGATEAFF.

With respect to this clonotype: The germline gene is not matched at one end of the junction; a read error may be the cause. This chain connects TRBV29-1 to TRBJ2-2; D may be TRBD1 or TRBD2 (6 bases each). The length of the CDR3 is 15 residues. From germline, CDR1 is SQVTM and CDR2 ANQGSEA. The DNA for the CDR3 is TGCAGCGTCGAAGGTAGCGGCAGGGGCGCCGGGGAGCTGTTTTTT. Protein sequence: CSVEGSGRGAGELFF.

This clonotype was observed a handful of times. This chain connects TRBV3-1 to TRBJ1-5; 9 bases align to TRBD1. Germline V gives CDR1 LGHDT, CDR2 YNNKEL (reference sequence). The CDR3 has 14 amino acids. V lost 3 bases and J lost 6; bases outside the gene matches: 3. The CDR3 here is CASSQTGGTQPQHF. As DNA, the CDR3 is TGTGCCAGCAGCCAGACAGGGGGGACTCAGCCCCAGCATTTT. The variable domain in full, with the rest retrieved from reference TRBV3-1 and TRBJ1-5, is DTAVSQTPKYLVTQMGNDKSIKCEQNLGHDTMYWYKQDSKKFLKIMFSYNNKELIINETVPNRFSPKSPDKAHLNLHINSLELGDSAVYFCASSQTGGTQPQHFGDGTRLSIL.

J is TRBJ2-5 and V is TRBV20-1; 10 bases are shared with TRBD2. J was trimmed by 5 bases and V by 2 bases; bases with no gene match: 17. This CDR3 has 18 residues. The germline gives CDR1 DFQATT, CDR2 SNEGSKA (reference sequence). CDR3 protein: CSARRLAGAVRLLETQYF. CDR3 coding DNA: TGCAGTGCTAGACGTCTAGCGGGGGCCGTTCGTCTCTTGGAGACCCAGTACTTC.

The CDR3: CASNLMATGSSNQPQHF. In nucleotides, the CDR3 is TGTGCCAGCAATCTGATGGCGACAGGCTCTAGCAATCAGCCCCAGCATTTT. The chain recombines TRBV12-3 or TRBV12-4 with TRBJ1-5; a possible D gene is TRBD1 (6 bases). CDR3 size: 17 residues. The V end lost 7 bases, the J end lost 0 bases, and 19 bases lay between the germline ends.

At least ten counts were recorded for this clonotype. This CDR3 reads CSADGGSNQPQHF. The CDR3 DNA is TGCAGTGCTGATGGTGGTAGCAATCAGCCCCAGCATTTT. The chain employs TRBV20-1 and TRBJ1-5, with D hard to call. The CDR3 spans 13 residues. Germline values: CDR1 DFQATT, CDR2 SNEGSKA (reference sequence). Between the trimmed V and J ends, which lost 5 bases and 0 bases, there was a span of 8 bases.

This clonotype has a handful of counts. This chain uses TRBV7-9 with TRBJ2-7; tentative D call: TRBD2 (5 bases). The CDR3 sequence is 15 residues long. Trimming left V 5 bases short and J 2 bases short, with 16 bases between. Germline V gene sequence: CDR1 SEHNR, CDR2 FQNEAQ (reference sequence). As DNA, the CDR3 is TGTGCCAGCAGCAAATCTTGGGGAGCGCCCTACGAGCAGTACTTC. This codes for CASSKSWGAPYEQYF.

The DNA of the CDR3 is TGTGCCAGCAGCATCCGACAGGGTGGTTCCGAGCAGTACTTC. Encoded protein: CASSIRQGGSEQYF. The V call is TRBV7-9, the J call TRBJ2-7; 7 positions agree with TRBD1. The germline CDR1 and CDR2 sequences are SEHNR and FQNEAQ (reference sequence). With V trimmed by 5 bases and J by 6 bases, 10 bases remained unmatched. The CDR3 has 14 residues.

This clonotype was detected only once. CDR3 coding DNA: TGTGCCAGCAGTTACTTGGCACTCAGCACAGATACGCAGTATTTT. This encodes CASSYLALSTDTQYF. The chain uses TRBV6-5 and TRBJ2-3, with D unclear. Germline V gene sequence: CDR1 MNHEY, CDR2 SVGAGI. The CDR3 runs 15 residues. Trimming took 1 base from V and 0 from J, leaving 8 bases between them.

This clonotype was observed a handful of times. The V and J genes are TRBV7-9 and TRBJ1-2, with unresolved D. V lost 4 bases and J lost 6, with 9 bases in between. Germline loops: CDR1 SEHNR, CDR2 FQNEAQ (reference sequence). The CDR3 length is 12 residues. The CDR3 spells CASSSGMDGYTF. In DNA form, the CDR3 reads TGTGCCAGCAGCTCCGGTATGGATGGCTACACCTTC.

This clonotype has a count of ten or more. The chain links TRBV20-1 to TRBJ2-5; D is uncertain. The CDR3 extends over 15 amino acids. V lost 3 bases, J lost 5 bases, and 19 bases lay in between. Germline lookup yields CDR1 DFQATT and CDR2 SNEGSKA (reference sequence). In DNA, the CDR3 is TGCAGTGCTAGGGACCCCCTCTCGTCTAGGGAGACCCAGTACTTC. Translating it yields CSARDPLSSRETQYF.

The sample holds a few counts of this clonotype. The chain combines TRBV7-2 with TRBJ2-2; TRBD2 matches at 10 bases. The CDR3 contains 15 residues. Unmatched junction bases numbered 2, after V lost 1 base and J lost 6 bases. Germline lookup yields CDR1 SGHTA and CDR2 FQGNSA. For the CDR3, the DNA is TGTGCCAGCAGCTTAGGCCTAGCGGGGGCCGGGGAGCTGTTTTTT. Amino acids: CASSLGLAGAGELFF.